This T cell receptor beta chain was identified in a study of cytomegalovirus exposure and HLA in healthy donors. Findings and caveats of the study: Later analysis indicated greater clonal expansion among HLA-associated TCR beta chains than among equally common other chains.

A remark on this clone: What it binds is unknown.

Amplification used 60 Vbeta primers and 13 Jbeta primers. Sequenced by immunoSEQ multiplex PCR; TCRdb stores in-frame clones only, minus some. This repertoire shows 200,000 to 250,000 clones, roughly 84% found once; its top ten account for about 1.2%. Donors in the study were healthy people who gave bone marrow. Trimming took 6 bases from V and 9 from J, leaving 12 bases between them. The CDR3 contains 11 residues. Germline-derived CDR1 and CDR2 are KGHSH and LQKENI. The sequence was collected from a human donor in good health. The sequenced sample was PBMCs. The chain has TRBV18 and TRBJ2-7; D is uncertain. The CDR3 region has the DNA TGTGCCAGCTCGCCAAGCAACGGGCAGTACTTC. Translating it yields CASSPSNGQYF.